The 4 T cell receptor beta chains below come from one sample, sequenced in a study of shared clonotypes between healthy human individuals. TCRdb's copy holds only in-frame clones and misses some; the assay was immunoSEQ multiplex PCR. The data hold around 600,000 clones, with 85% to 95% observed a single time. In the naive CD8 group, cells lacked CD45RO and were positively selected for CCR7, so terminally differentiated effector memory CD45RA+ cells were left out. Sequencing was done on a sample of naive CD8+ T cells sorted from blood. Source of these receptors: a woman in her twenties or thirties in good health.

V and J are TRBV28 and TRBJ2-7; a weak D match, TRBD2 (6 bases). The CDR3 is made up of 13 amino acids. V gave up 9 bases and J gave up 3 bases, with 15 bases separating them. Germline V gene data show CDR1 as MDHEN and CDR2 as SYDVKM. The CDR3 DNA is TGTGCCAGTGAAGGACTATCCCTCTACGAGCAGTACTTC. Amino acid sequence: CASEGLSLYEQYF.

This chain's CDR3 is CASSIVLGYNEQFF. CDR3 nucleotide sequence: TGTGCCAGTAGTATCGTACTCGGATACAATGAGCAGTTCTTC. V is TRBV19 and J is TRBJ2-1, with D unresolved. Germline CDR1 and CDR2: LNHDA and SQIVND (reference sequence). Trimming removed 3 bases at V and 4 bases at J, with 10 bases between. The CDR3 has 14 amino acids.

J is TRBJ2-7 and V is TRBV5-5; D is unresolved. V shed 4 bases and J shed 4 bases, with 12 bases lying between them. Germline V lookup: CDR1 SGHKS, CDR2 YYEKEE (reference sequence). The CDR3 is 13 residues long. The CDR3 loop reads CASSSTPGYEQYF. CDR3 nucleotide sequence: TGTGCCAGCAGCAGTACGCCTGGGTACGAGCAGTACTTC.

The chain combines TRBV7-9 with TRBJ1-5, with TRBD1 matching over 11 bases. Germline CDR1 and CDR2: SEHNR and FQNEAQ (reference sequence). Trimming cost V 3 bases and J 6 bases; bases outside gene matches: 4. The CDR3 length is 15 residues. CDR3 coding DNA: TGTGCCAGCAGCTTGGGACAGGGGGAAACTCAGCCCCAGCATTTT. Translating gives CASSLGQGETQPQHF. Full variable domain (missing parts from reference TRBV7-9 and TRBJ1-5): DTGVSQNPRHKITKRGQNVTFRCDPISEHNRLYWYRQTLGQGPEFLTYFQNEAQLEKSRLLSDRFSAERPKGSFSTLEIQRTEQGDSAMYLCASSLGQGETQPQHFGDGTRLSIL.